These 23 T cell receptor beta chains were all obtained from the same sample, sequenced in a study of blood T cell repertoires in COVID-19. The method was immunoSEQ multiplex PCR; TCRdb's version includes in-frame clones alone and lacks a portion of them. The sample includes around 220,000 clones, roughly 87% seen only once; the top ten take 1.5% to 2%. The sequencing input was peripheral blood. Receptors were obtained from a middle-aged man with active or convalescent COVID-19.

The chain uses TRBV3-1 (or the pseudogene TRBV3-2) and TRBJ2-1; D possibly corresponds to TRBD2 (6 bases). With 3 bases removed from V and 0 bases from J, the gap between germline ends came to 9 bases. Germline V gene data show CDR1 as LGHDT and CDR2 as YNNKEL (reference sequence). The CDR3 sequence is 15 residues long. The chain's CDR3 is CASSQERVSYNEQFF. The CDR3 DNA sequence: TGTGCCAGCAGCCAGGAGCGGGTCTCCTACAATGAGCAGTTCTTC.

This chain connects TRBV5-1 to TRBJ1-1; the match to TRBD1 covers 7 bases. Unmatched junction bases numbered 7, after V lost 4 bases and J lost 1 base. Looked up from germline, CDR1 is SGHRS and CDR2 is YFSETQ. The CDR3 length is 15 residues. The CDR3 loop is CASSATGAGNTEAFF. The CDR3, as DNA: TGCGCCAGCAGCGCAACAGGGGCGGGGAACACTGAAGCTTTCTTT.

This clone is deemed medium-sized. The CDR3 coding sequence is TGCGCCACCTATGACAGACGCACAGATACGCAGTATTTT. Encoded protein: CATYDRRTDTQYF. This chain uses TRBV10-2 with TRBJ2-3; perhaps TRBD1 as D (5 bases). V lost 10 bases and J 1 base, leaving 12 bases between the germline ends. Germline lookup yields CDR1 WSHSY and CDR2 SAAADI. This CDR3 contains 13 residues.

Only a few counts were recorded for this clone. The rearrangement uses TRBV21-1 and TRBJ1-5. TRBV21-1 counts as a pseudogene. The CDR3 consists of 15 residues. Written as DNA, the CDR3 is TGTGCCAGCAGCACGCGGAATGCGGGAGAACAGCCCCAGCATTTT. Translation gives CASSTRNAGEQPQHF.

The gene calls are TRBV9 and TRBJ2-7; TRBD1 aligns across 10 bases. Looked up from germline, CDR1 is SGDLS and CDR2 is YYNGEE. The CDR3 totals 16 residues. V shed 4 bases, J shed 1 base, and the junction held 8 bases outside the gene matches. The CDR3 loop reads CASSKLGQGGSYEQYF. DNA of the CDR3: TGTGCCAGCAGCAAGCTAGGACAGGGGGGATCCTACGAGCAGTACTTC.

The chain recombines TRBV6-5 with TRBJ1-1; D is uncertain. CDR1 MNHEY and CDR2 SVGAGI come from the germline V gene. The V and J ends lost 4 bases and 0 bases respectively, with 12 bases between them. The CDR3 spans 15 residues. The CDR3 coding sequence is TGTGCCAGCAGTTTATCCCAGGTTATGAACACTGAAGCTTTCTTT. Translating gives CASSLSQVMNTEAFF.

V usage is TRBV25-1 and J usage is TRBJ1-2, with no clear D. CDR3 length equals 12 residues. The ends were cut back, 3 bases at V and 1 base at J, with 3 bases in the middle. The germline V gene has CDR1 MGHDK and CDR2 SYGVNS. CDR3 residues: CASSDINYGYTF. CDR3 nucleotides: TGTGCCAGCAGTGACATTAACTATGGCTACACCTTC.

With regard to this clone: The junction and the germline gene differ at one end; a read error may be behind it. The chain has TRBV6-6 and TRBJ1-5; D uncertain. The germline V gene encodes CDR1 MNHNY and CDR2 SVGAGI (reference sequence). There are 15 residues in the CDR3. The CDR3 is CASSYYQDSDQPQHF. The CDR3 DNA is TGTGCCAGCAGTTACTACCAGGATAGCGATCAGCCCCAGCATTTT.

This chain links TRBV5-1 with TRBJ1-4; no firm D call. The CDR3 has 16 residues. The germline V gene has CDR1 SGHRS and CDR2 YFSETQ. The V end lost 0 bases, the J end lost 0 bases, and 9 bases lay between the germline ends. Written as DNA, the CDR3 is TGCGCCAGCAGCTTGGTGGGCCGTGCAACTAATGAAAAACTGTTTTTT. Translating it yields CASSLVGRATNEKLFF.

V is TRBV27 and J is TRBJ2-3; 11 bases fit TRBD2. J was trimmed by 3 bases and V by 5 bases; bases with no gene match: 4. Germline loops: CDR1 MNHEY, CDR2 SMNVEV (reference sequence). The CDR3 extends over 15 amino acids. Written as DNA, the CDR3 is TGTGCCAGCAGTCCACTAGCGGGAGTAACAGATACGCAGTATTTT. Amino acid sequence: CASSPLAGVTDTQYF.

The rearrangement links TRBV6-5 to TRBJ1-6; tentatively, D is TRBD1 (5 bases). The CDR3 is made up of 13 amino acids. Germline CDR1 MNHEY, CDR2 SVGAGI. The ends were cut back, 7 bases at V and 7 bases at J, with 11 bases in the middle. In nucleotides, the CDR3 is TGTGCCAGCAAAGACAGCTTCAATTCACCCCTCCACTTT. It is translated as CASKDSFNSPLHF.

Concerning this clone: The identical CDR3 is also encoded by other nucleotide sequences in the sample. CDR3 sequence reads: CASSIGGYSNQPQHF. Here the CDR3 DNA reads TGTGCCAGTAGTATCGGGGGATATAGCAATCAGCCCCAGCATTTT. V is TRBV19 and J is TRBJ1-5, with D maybe TRBD1 (5 bases). The CDR3 spans 15 residues. Per germline, CDR1 LNHDA and CDR2 SQIVND (reference sequence). The V end was cut by 3 bases, the J end by 0 bases, with 9 bases between.

The chain combines TRBV7-6 with TRBJ2-1, with TRBD2 matching over 7 bases. The J segment lost 7 bases and the V segment lost 4 bases, leaving 10 bases of the junction unmatched. The CDR3 consists of 15 residues. CDR1 is SGHVS and CDR2 is FNYEAQ in the germline V gene. The CDR3 sequence: CASSSYSGPTNEQFF. Here the CDR3 DNA reads TGTGCCAGCAGCTCTTATAGCGGGCCAACAAATGAGCAGTTCTTC.

This chain uses TRBV28 with TRBJ1-2; TRBD1 matches 12 bases. Germline V lookup: CDR1 MDHEN, CDR2 SYDVKM. CDR3 length: 14 amino acids. J gave up 8 bases and V 7 bases, and 8 bases lay outside the gene matches. CDR3 region: CASTETGTGGGYTF. The CDR3 bases are TGTGCCAGCACCGAGACCGGGACAGGGGGCGGCTACACCTTC.

This chain joins TRBV10-3 and TRBJ2-7; TRBD1 might be the D (6 bases). CDR3 length: 15 residues. Per germline, CDR1 ENHRY and CDR2 SYGVKD. The ends were cut back, 2 bases at V and 6 bases at J, with 17 bases in the middle. The CDR3 sequence: CAISEEAGSQGEQYF. DNA for the CDR3: TGTGCCATCAGTGAGGAGGCGGGCTCACAGGGCGAGCAGTACTTC.

J is TRBJ2-1 and V is TRBV6-6; 8 bases align to TRBD2. The germline V gene encodes CDR1 MNHNY and CDR2 SVGAGI (reference sequence). J was trimmed by 6 bases and V by 7 bases; bases with no gene match: 17. The CDR3 runs to 17 residues. The CDR3 loop reads CASTRGGIGPFFNEQFF. In DNA, the CDR3 is TGTGCCAGCACTCGGGGGGGGATTGGCCCCTTCTTCAATGAGCAGTTCTTC.

The chain links TRBV7-9 to TRBJ1-1, with D unclear. This CDR3 has 17 amino acids. Per germline, CDR1 SEHNR and CDR2 FQNEAQ (reference sequence). The V and J ends lost 5 bases and 0 bases respectively, with 19 bases between them. As DNA, the CDR3 is TGTGCCAGCAGCCTGTGGGGTCCAAGCGGGATGAACACTGAAGCTTTCTTT. It encodes CASSLWGPSGMNTEAFF. The full variable domain, its missing parts supplied by reference TRBV7-9 and TRBJ1-1, is DTGVSQNPRHKITKRGQNVTFRCDPISEHNRLYWYRQTLGQGPEFLTYFQNEAQLEKSRLLSDRFSAERPKGSFSTLEIQRTEQGDSAMYLCASSLWGPSGMNTEAFFGQGTRLTVV.

This sequence joins TRBV28 and TRBJ2-3; 8 bases match TRBD1. CDR1 is MDHEN, CDR2 SYDVKM, per germline. The ends lost 2 bases at V and 2 bases at J; junction bases unmatched: 9. This CDR3 comprises 17 residues. CDR3 DNA: TGTGCCAGCAGTTTAGTAGGCAGGGGGCTCCCCACAGATACGCAGTATTTT. Translating it yields CASSLVGRGLPTDTQYF.

This rearrangement joins TRBV29-1 to TRBJ2-3; 10 bases are shared with TRBD2. The CDR3 has 16 residues. Looked up from germline, CDR1 is SQVTM and CDR2 is ANQGSEA. The J segment lost 2 bases and the V segment lost 6 bases, leaving 11 bases of the junction unmatched. In DNA form, the CDR3 reads TGCAGCGTGGCAAATGCTAGCGGGGGCCTCACAGATACGCAGTATTTT. Encoded protein: CSVANASGGLTDTQYF.

The table lists this clone with a few counts. The rearrangement links TRBV15 to TRBJ1-1; a weak D match, TRBD1 (5 bases). Trimming took 6 bases from V and 0 from J, leaving 11 bases between them. The germline gives CDR1 LNHNV, CDR2 YYDKDF (reference sequence). The CDR3 consists of 14 residues. CDR3 coding DNA: TGTGCCACCAGAAGCCGACAGATGAACACTGAAGCTTTCTTT. Its translation is CATRSRQMNTEAFF.

Of note for this clone: One base away lies a much larger clone, so this may be a sequencing read error. This chain connects TRBV25-1 to TRBJ2-5, with 7 bases matching TRBD1. Germline CDR1 and CDR2: MGHDK and SYGVNS. This CDR3 has 14 amino acids. With 8 bases clipped from V and 3 bases from J, the junction kept 9 bases outside the gene matches. CDR3 in amino acids: CASQGQDGKETQYF. DNA for the CDR3: TGTGCCAGCCAAGGACAGGATGGAAAAGAGACCCAGTACTTC. Variable domain in full (rest from reference TRBV25-1 and TRBJ2-5): EADIYQTPRYLVIGTGKKITLECSQTMGHDKMYWYQQDPGMELHLIHYSYGVNSTEKGDLSSESTVSRIRTEHFPLTLESARPSHTSQYLCASQGQDGKETQYFGPGTRLLVL.

This clone showed up just once. The V gene is TRBV2, the J gene TRBJ2-7; the match to TRBD1 covers 7 bases. The CDR3 totals 14 residues. The V and J ends lost 6 bases and 1 base, in that order; junction bases with no gene match: 6. Germline V gene sequence: CDR1 SNHLY, CDR2 FYNNEI. The CDR3 loop reads CASRLRQGSYEQYF. The CDR3 DNA reads TGTGCCAGCAGGTTAAGACAGGGATCCTACGAGCAGTACTTC.

The chain employs TRBV5-1 and TRBJ2-3; 9 bases agree with TRBD2. Trimming removed 0 bases from V and 0 bases from J; junction bases left unmatched: 5. The CDR3 has 17 residues. Germline V gives CDR1 SGHRS, CDR2 YFSETQ. CDR3 coding DNA: TGCGCCAGCAGCTTGGAATTAGCGGGAGCGAGCACAGATACGCAGTATTTT. Its protein product is CASSLELAGASTDTQYF.